Listed here are 29 T cell receptor beta chains from one sample, sequenced in a study of blood T cell repertoires in COVID-19. This table comes from immunoSEQ multiplex PCR, and its TCRdb copy is limited to in-frame clones, with some not included. Of 200,000 to 250,000 clones in the sample, more than 80% were seen once. The sequencing input was peripheral blood. The origin of the receptors is a woman aged 30 to 39 with COVID-19, enrolled during active disease.

The rearrangement joins TRBV25-1 to TRBJ1-6, with 10 bases identical to TRBD1. The CDR3 is made up of 16 amino acids. Trimming cost V 6 bases and J 5 bases; bases outside gene matches: 7. Germline CDR1 is MGHDK and CDR2 is SYGVNS. The CDR3 DNA follows: TGTGCCAGCAGAACTGTAGGGACAGGGGATAATTCACCCCTCCACTTT. Translation: CASRTVGTGDNSPLHF. The entire variable domain, with the rest obtained from reference TRBV25-1 and TRBJ1-6, is as follows: EADIYQTPRYLVIGTGKKITLECSQTMGHDKMYWYQQDPGMELHLIHYSYGVNSTEKGDLSSESTVSRIRTEHFPLTLESARPSHTSQYLCASRTVGTGDNSPLHFGNGTRLTVT.

This chain links TRBV29-1 with TRBJ2-1, with D perhaps matching TRBD2 (6 bases). Germline V gene sequence: CDR1 SQVTM, CDR2 ANQGSEA. Trimming stripped 3 bases from V and 4 bases from J, with 13 bases between. CDR3 length: 14 amino acids. The CDR3 region has the DNA TGCAGCGTTGAGAAAACCGGGGGATACAATGAGCAGTTCTTC. This sequence encodes CSVEKTGGYNEQFF.

This chain's CDR3 is CASSADRLVVAKNIQYF. CDR3 DNA: TGTGCCAGCAGTGCGGACAGATTGGTGGTAGCCAAAAACATTCAGTACTTC. The chain links TRBV6-1 to TRBJ2-4; a weak D match, TRBD1 (6 bases). The CDR3 totals 17 residues. Deletions cut 4 bases from V and 0 bases from J, with 16 bases between. Per germline, CDR1 MNHNS and CDR2 SASEGT.

In this sample, this clone turned up once. V usage is TRBV4-3 and J usage is TRBJ2-5; D remains unclear. The CDR3 loop spans 13 amino acids. The germline gives CDR1 LGHNA, CDR2 YSLEER. The V and J ends lost 2 bases and 0 bases respectively, with 4 bases between them. The CDR3 region is CASSQNYQETQYF. CDR3 nucleotide sequence: TGCGCCAGCAGCCAAAACTACCAAGAGACCCAGTACTTC.

The chain joins TRBV18 to TRBJ2-7; D is undetermined. Germline values: CDR1 KGHSH, CDR2 LQKENI. The CDR3 is 12 residues long. V was cut by 2 bases and J by 5 bases, with 7 bases left in between. CDR3 bases: TGTGCCAGCTCACCAAGTCGGGACGAGCAGTACTTC. Amino acids: CASSPSRDEQYF.

A single count supports this clone. The rearrangement uses TRBV6-5 and TRBJ1-5, with 7 bases that match TRBD1. The CDR3 runs to 15 residues. V shed 6 bases and J 4 bases; nucleotides not matched to a gene: 9. Germline V CDR1 and CDR2: MNHEY, SVGAGI. The CDR3, as DNA: TGTGCCAGCAGCAACCCCCGACAGGGAAATCAGCCCCAGCATTTT. Protein sequence: CASSNPRQGNQPQHF.

V gene TRBV18 combines with J gene TRBJ1-4, with 8 bases aligning to TRBD1. With V trimmed by 3 bases and J by 6 bases, 6 bases remained unmatched. The CDR3 contains 15 residues. Germline CDR1 is KGHSH and CDR2 is LQKENI. CDR3 residues: CASSPPGQVHEKLFF. In DNA, the CDR3 is TGTGCCAGCTCACCCCCGGGACAGGTTCATGAAAAACTGTTTTTT.

The chain combines TRBV7-3 with TRBJ2-3, with D possibly being TRBD2 (6 bases). CDR3 size: 13 residues. V was pared by 5 bases and J by 3 bases, with 9 bases between. Looked up from germline, CDR1 is SGHTA and CDR2 is FQGTGA. The CDR3 here is CASSAGGTDTQYF. DNA of the CDR3: TGTGCCAGCAGCGCCGGGGGTACAGATACGCAGTATTTT.

V usage is TRBV7-2 and J usage is TRBJ2-1, with 8 positions matching TRBD2. CDR1 SGHTA and CDR2 FQGNSA come from the germline V gene. CDR3 size: 16 residues. Losses at the gene ends were 5 bases for V and 8 bases for J; bases not matched to a gene: 14. DNA for the CDR3: TGTGCCAGCAGCGGGATGGGTAGCGGGGCCCGGCATGAGCAGTTCTTC. Translating gives CASSGMGSGARHEQFF.

CDR3 residues: CASPTSSGEQFF. The DNA for the CDR3 is TGTGCCAGCCCAACTAGCTCCGGTGAGCAGTTCTTC. This sequence joins TRBV2 and TRBJ2-1; a weak D match, TRBD2 (6 bases). CDR3 length equals 12 residues. Per the germline V gene, CDR1 is SNHLY and CDR2 is FYNNEI. With 8 bases removed from V and 9 bases from J, the gap between germline ends came to 14 bases. Supplemented by reference TRBV2 and TRBJ2-1, the full variable domain reads EPEVTQTPSHQVTQMGQEVILRCVPISNHLYFYWYRQILGQKVEFLVSFYNNEISEKSEIFDDQFSVERPDGSNFTLKIRSTKLEDSAMYFCASPTSSGEQFFGPGTRLTVL.

The genes are TRBV2 and TRBJ1-1, with 8 bases lining up with TRBD1. Germline CDR1 SNHLY, CDR2 FYNNEI. CDR3 size: 16 residues. V was pared by 6 bases and J by 3 bases, with 12 bases of the junction left unmatched. The CDR3 here is CASSTGQGGEDTEAFF. The DNA of the CDR3 is TGTGCCAGCAGCACCGGACAGGGCGGTGAGGACACTGAAGCTTTCTTT.

The table lists this clone with a count of one. The V and J genes are TRBV10-3 and TRBJ2-1, with 9 bases fitting TRBD2. Germline trimming cut 11 bases from V and 6 bases from J; bases unmatched to any gene: 8. The CDR3 extends over 13 amino acids. Germline V lookup: CDR1 ENHRY, CDR2 SYGVKD. CDR3 loop: CAYPGLAPNEQFF. For the CDR3, the DNA is TGTGCCTATCCGGGACTAGCCCCCAATGAGCAGTTCTTC.

The genes are TRBV30 and TRBJ2-7; 11 nucleotides align to TRBD1. The CDR3 spans 14 residues. Per germline, CDR1 GTSNPN and CDR2 SVGIG (reference sequence). After removal of 4 bases from V and 1 base from J, the junction contained 3 bases not matched to a gene. CDR3 sequence reads: CAWNRDRGSYEQYF. In nucleotides, the CDR3 is TGTGCCTGGAACCGGGACAGGGGGTCCTACGAGCAGTACTTC.

V and J are TRBV7-9 and TRBJ2-1, with TRBD1 matching 8 bases. Germline CDR1 is SEHNR and CDR2 is FQNEAQ (reference sequence). The J segment lost 7 bases and the V segment lost 3 bases, leaving 5 bases of the junction unmatched. The CDR3 has 14 residues. DNA of the CDR3: TGTGCCAGCAGCTTCCAGACAGGGGAGAATGAGCAGTTCTTC. Amino acid sequence: CASSFQTGENEQFF. The whole variable domain, filled in from reference TRBV7-9 and TRBJ2-1, reads DTGVSQNPRHKITKRGQNVTFRCDPISEHNRLYWYRQTLGQGPEFLTYFQNEAQLEKSRLLSDRFSAERPKGSFSTLEIQRTEQGDSAMYLCASSFQTGENEQFFGPGTRLTVL.

This sequence joins TRBV5-4 and TRBJ2-1; 11 nucleotides line up with TRBD2. With V trimmed by 3 bases and J by 4 bases, 6 bases remained unmatched. The CDR3 runs 16 residues. The germline V gene encodes CDR1 SGHNT and CDR2 YYREEE (reference sequence). CDR3 region: CASSYMTSGEYNEQFF. DNA for the CDR3: TGTGCCAGCAGCTATATGACTAGCGGGGAATACAATGAGCAGTTCTTC. Looking up the rest from reference TRBV5-4 and TRBJ2-1 gives the full variable domain: ETGVTQSPTHLIKTRGQQVTLRCSSQSGHNTVSWYQQALGQGPQFIFQYYREEENGRGNFPPRFSGLQFPNYSSELNVNALELDDSALYLCASSYMTSGEYNEQFFGPGTRLTVL.

The rearrangement uses TRBV7-2 and TRBJ1-2; 9 nucleotides match TRBD1. Per the germline V gene, CDR1 is SGHTA and CDR2 is FQGNSA. The CDR3 runs 14 residues. The V gene end was trimmed by 4 bases and the J gene end by 6 bases; junction bases not matched to a gene: 6. The CDR3 spells CASSSDRGWNGYTF. The CDR3 DNA follows: TGTGCCAGCAGCTCGGACAGGGGATGGAATGGCTACACCTTC.

CDR3 region: CAWAGYGGYTF. In nucleotides, the CDR3 is TGTGCCTGGGCAGGGTACGGTGGCTACACCTTC. The V gene is TRBV30, the J gene TRBJ1-2; TRBD1 might be the D (5 bases). Looked up from germline, CDR1 is GTSNPN and CDR2 is SVGIG (reference sequence). There are 11 residues in the CDR3. Between the trimmed V and J ends, which lost 5 bases and 7 bases, there was a span of 11 bases.

The chain recombines TRBV7-9 with TRBJ1-5; 11 bases are shared with TRBD1. J was trimmed by 9 bases and V by 5 bases; bases with no gene match: 18. Germline assignment: CDR1 SEHNR and CDR2 FQNEAQ (reference sequence). The CDR3 loop spans 18 amino acids. The CDR3 region is CASSRRPGTGGAEAPQHF. The DNA of the CDR3 is TGTGCCAGCAGCCGTCGACCCGGGACAGGGGGTGCGGAAGCGCCCCAGCATTTT.

The chain employs TRBV3-1 (or the pseudogene TRBV3-2) and TRBJ2-7; D remains ambiguous. Per germline, CDR1 LGHDT and CDR2 YNNKEL (reference sequence). Trimming shortened V by 0 bases and J by 2 bases, and 11 bases separated the two germline ends. The length of the CDR3 is 15 residues. Here the CDR3 reads CASSQDLRIAYEQYF. Here the CDR3 DNA reads TGTGCCAGCAGCCAAGATCTCAGGATAGCCTACGAGCAGTACTTC.

The chain recombines TRBV2 with TRBJ2-5, with D perhaps TRBD2 (6 bases). Between the trimmed V and J ends, which lost 0 bases and 4 bases, there was a span of 18 bases. Germline V gene data show CDR1 as SNHLY and CDR2 as FYNNEI. The CDR3 totals 17 residues. The DNA of the CDR3 is TGTGCCAGCAGTGAAGCAGCCTCGGAGGGGAGAGGAGAGACCCAGTACTTC. This encodes CASSEAASEGRGETQYF.

The DNA for the CDR3 is TGTGCCAGCAAAGAGGGATCAAATCAGCCCCAGCATTTT. It encodes CASKEGSNQPQHF. The chain is built from TRBV2 and TRBJ1-5; D unresolved. The germline gives CDR1 SNHLY, CDR2 FYNNEI. The CDR3 runs 13 residues. Trimming cost V 7 bases and J 4 bases, with 11 bases left between them.

The rearrangement uses TRBV4-3 and TRBJ2-1; 9 bases are shared with TRBD2. The germline V gene encodes CDR1 LGHNA and CDR2 YSLEER. The V segment lost 1 base and the J segment 5 bases; nucleotides outside the gene matches: 9. This CDR3 has 17 amino acids. In DNA, the CDR3 is TGCGCCAGCAGCCAAGTGGGGGGGCTAGCGGGACACAATGAGCAGTTCTTC. It encodes CASSQVGGLAGHNEQFF.

The sample holds one count of this clone. The genes are TRBV28 and TRBJ2-2, with a tentative D call TRBD1 (6 bases). The CDR3 totals 15 residues. The germline gives CDR1 MDHEN, CDR2 SYDVKM. Trimming shortened V by 0 bases and J by 3 bases, and 8 bases separated the two germline ends. The CDR3 nucleotides read TGTGCCAGCAGTTTATGGGCAGGGGACACCGGGGAGCTGTTTTTT. Residues: CASSLWAGDTGELFF.

This clone came up once. The J gene is TRBJ1-2, the V gene TRBV2; TRBD1 is a possible D gene (5 bases). CDR1 and CDR2 (germline): SNHLY, FYNNEI. This CDR3 region has 14 residues. Trimming took off 6 bases at V and 6 bases at J, with 17 bases between the two ends. The CDR3 loop reads CASRDTSFTHGYTF. Written as DNA, the CDR3 is TGTGCCAGCAGGGACACCAGTTTCACGCATGGCTACACCTTC.

The V and J genes are TRBV24-1 and TRBJ1-2; 10 bases are shared with TRBD1. The germline CDR1 and CDR2 sequences are KGHDR and SFDVKD. Trimming cost V 3 bases and J 4 bases; bases outside gene matches: 1. This CDR3 comprises 14 residues. The CDR3, as DNA: TGTGCCACCAGTGATGACAGGGGGCTCTATGGCTACACCTTC. It specifies CATSDDRGLYGYTF.

V usage is TRBV24-1 and J usage is TRBJ1-2; D ambiguous. Germline values: CDR1 KGHDR, CDR2 SFDVKD. CDR3 length: 14 amino acids. Trimming left V 1 base short and J 3 bases short, with 8 bases between. The CDR3 is CATSDFRGYYGYTF. The CDR3, as DNA: TGTGCCACCAGTGATTTCCGCGGATACTATGGCTACACCTTC.

The rearrangement links TRBV30 to TRBJ2-3; 14 positions match TRBD2. CDR1 is GTSNPN and CDR2 is SVGIG in the germline V gene (reference sequence). Trimming removed 3 bases from V and 11 bases from J; junction bases left unmatched: 7. CDR3 length equals 14 residues. This CDR3 is CAWSGTSGGLLQYF. CDR3 nucleotides: TGTGCCTGGAGCGGGACTAGCGGGGGCCTTTTGCAGTATTTT.

This rearrangement joins TRBV14 to TRBJ2-1; D is perhaps TRBD2 (5 bases). The germline CDR1 and CDR2 sequences are SGHDN and FVKESK. This CDR3 region has 18 residues. The V end lost 0 bases, the J end lost 0 bases, and 15 bases lay between the germline ends. The CDR3 sequence is CASSQDRSGFRSYNEQFF. Here the CDR3 DNA reads TGTGCCAGCAGCCAAGATCGAAGCGGATTTCGCTCCTACAATGAGCAGTTCTTC. The full variable domain, rest sourced from reference TRBV14 and TRBJ2-1, is EAGVTQFPSHSVIEKGQTVTLRCDPISGHDNLYWYRRVMGKEIKFLLHFVKESKQDESGMPNNRFLAERTGGTYSTLKVQPAELEDSGVYFCASSQDRSGFRSYNEQFFGPGTRLTVL.

V usage is TRBV24-1 and J usage is TRBJ2-2; 8 nucleotides agree with TRBD1. This CDR3 is built from 14 residues. V trimming: 7 bases; J trimming: 7 bases; junction bases outside the gene matches: 7. Germline CDR1 reads KGHDR; CDR2 reads SFDVKD. DNA for the CDR3: TGTGCCACCAGCAGGGGACAGGTCAACGGGGAGCTGTTTTTT. This encodes CATSRGQVNGELFF.